This T cell receptor (beta chain) was obtained from a study of blood T cell repertoires in COVID-19. Study overall: COVID-19 samples collected from the United States, Italy and Spain covered acute and convalescent phases. Sample material is recorded as cDNA or gDNA derived from T cells, B-cell-depleted T cells, or PBMCs.

The CDR3 spans 15 residues. Looked up from germline, CDR1 is SQVTM and CDR2 is ANQGSEA. The ends lost 7 bases at V and 4 bases at J; junction bases unmatched: 16. Methods used by the authors: Estimation of nucleated cell counts relied on the amplification of reference gene primers. Only in-frame clones appear in the TCRdb table, and some are missing; sequencing was by immunoSEQ multiplex PCR. The V and J calls and the clone size are those of that table, but D and trimming were determined from the DNA. The sample holds over 110,000 clones; just under 80% are singletons and the top ten take about 1.8%.

The receptor was derived from a woman aged 60-70 years with acute or convalescent COVID-19. The chain carries TRBV29-1 and TRBJ2-7, with TRBD2 identical over 7 bases. The sequenced sample was peripheral blood. As DNA, the CDR3 is TGCAGCGCTGTCCCCGCGGGCGGGAGTGTGTACGAGCAGTACTTC. It yields the protein CSAVPAGGSVYEQYF.